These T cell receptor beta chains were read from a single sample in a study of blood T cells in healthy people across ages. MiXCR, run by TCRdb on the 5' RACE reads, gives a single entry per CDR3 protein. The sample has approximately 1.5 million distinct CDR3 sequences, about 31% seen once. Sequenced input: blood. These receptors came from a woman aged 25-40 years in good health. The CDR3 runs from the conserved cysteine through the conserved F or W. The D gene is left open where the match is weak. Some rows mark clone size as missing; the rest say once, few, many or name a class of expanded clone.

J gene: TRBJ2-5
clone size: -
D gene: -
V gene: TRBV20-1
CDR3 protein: CSAREGSGLVAQYF
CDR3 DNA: TGCAGTGCTAGAGAGGGTAGCGGACTTGTGGCCCAGTACTTC

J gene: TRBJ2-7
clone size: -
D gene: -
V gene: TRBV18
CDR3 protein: CASSPGGTPDYEQYF
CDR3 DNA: TGTGCCAGCTCACCGGGCGGAACCCCCGATTACGAGCAGTACTTC

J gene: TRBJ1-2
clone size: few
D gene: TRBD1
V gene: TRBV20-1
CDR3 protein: CSARVRDRGYGYTF
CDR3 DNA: TGCAGTGCTAGAGTCCGCGACAGGGGATATGGCTACACCTTC

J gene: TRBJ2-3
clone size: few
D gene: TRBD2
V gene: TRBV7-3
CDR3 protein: CASSLTTGLAGDTQYF
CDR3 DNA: TGTGCCAGCAGCTTAACGACGGGACTAGCCGGAGATACGCAGTATTTT

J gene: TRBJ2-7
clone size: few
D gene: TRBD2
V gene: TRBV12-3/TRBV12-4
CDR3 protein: CASSFGGEAYEQYF
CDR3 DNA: TGTGCCAGCAGTTTCGGGGGGGAGGCCTACGAGCAGTACTTC

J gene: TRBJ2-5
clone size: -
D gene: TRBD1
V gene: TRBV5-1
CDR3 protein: CASSSWTGGRGETQYF
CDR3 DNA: TGCGCCAGCAGCTCCTGGACAGGGGGCAGGGGAGAGACCCAGTACTTC

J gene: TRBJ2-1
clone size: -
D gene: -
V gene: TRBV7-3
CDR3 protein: CANSLTGSSEQFF
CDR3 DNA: TGTGCCAACAGCTTAACAGGTTCAAGTGAGCAGTTCTTC

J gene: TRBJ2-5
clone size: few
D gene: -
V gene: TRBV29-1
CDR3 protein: CSVAGRSLKAGETQYF
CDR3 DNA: TGCAGCGTTGCTGGGCGGTCCTTAAAAGCCGGTGAGACCCAGTACTTC

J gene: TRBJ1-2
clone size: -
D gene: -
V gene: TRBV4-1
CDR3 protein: CASSQWDILGYGYTF
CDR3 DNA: TGCGCCAGCAGCCAATGGGACATCCTAGGTTATGGCTACACCTTC

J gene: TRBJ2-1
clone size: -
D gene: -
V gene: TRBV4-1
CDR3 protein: CASSQDVGSLNEQFF
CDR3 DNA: TGCGCCAGCAGCCAAGATGTGGGTAGTCTTAATGAGCAGTTCTTC

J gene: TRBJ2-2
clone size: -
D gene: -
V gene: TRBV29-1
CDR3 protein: CSVEDRRIGGTGELFF
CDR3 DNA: TGCAGCGTTGAAGATCGGAGAATAGGAGGCACCGGGGAGCTGTTTTTT

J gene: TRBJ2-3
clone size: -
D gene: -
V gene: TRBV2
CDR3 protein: CASSQQGSGTDTQYF
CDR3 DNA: TGTGCCAGCAGTCAACAGGGATCGGGAACAGATACGCAGTATTTT

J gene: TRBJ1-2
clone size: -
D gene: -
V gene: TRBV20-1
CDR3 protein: CSATTDGNYGYTF
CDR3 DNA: TGCAGTGCCACAACGGACGGAAACTATGGCTACACCTTC